A single sample is the source of the 18 T cell receptor beta chains below, sequenced in a study of response to subunit inactivated influenza vaccine. MiXCR, applied by TCRdb to the RT-PCR reads, yields one record per CDR3 protein. The table lists a few hundred thousand distinct CDR3 sequences, around a fifth of them singletons. This specimen consisted of PBMCs from blood, obtained less than 22 months after vaccination. These receptors were obtained from a man aged 50 to 75 who received an inactivated influenza vaccine.

CDR3 DNA sequence: TGTGCCAGCAGCCAAGTATTGCCGGGGGCTAAAAACATTCAGTACTTC. Amino acids: CASSQVLPGAKNIQYF. This sequence joins TRBV3-1 and TRBJ2-4; D may correspond to TRBD1 or TRBD2 (6 bases each). V gave up 1 base and J gave up 4 bases, with 14 bases separating them. The CDR3 is 16 amino acids. Germline V gene sequence: CDR1 LGHDT, CDR2 YNNKEL (reference sequence).

V is TRBV6-1 and J is TRBJ1-2, with TRBD1 matching over 8 bases. The CDR3 totals 13 residues. Trimming cost V 5 bases and J 4 bases; bases outside gene matches: 3. The germline CDR1 and CDR2 sequences are MNHNS and SASEGT. DNA for the CDR3: TGTGCCAGCAGTCGGACAGGGACCTATGGCTACACCTTC. This translates into CASSRTGTYGYTF.

J is TRBJ2-7 and V is TRBV12-3 or TRBV12-4; 10 bases are shared with TRBD1. V lost 8 bases, J lost 2 bases, and 3 bases stayed unmatched. The CDR3 has 13 residues. CDR3 sequence (DNA): TGTGCCAGCGGCGACAGGGGGCCCTACGAGCAGTACTTC. It yields the protein CASGDRGPYEQYF.

This clonotype has at least ten counts. This chain joins TRBV28 and TRBJ1-5; D is ambiguous. V lost 3 bases to trimming and J lost 2 bases, with 17 bases between them. From germline, CDR1 is MDHEN and CDR2 SYDVKM. CDR3 length: 17 amino acids. The CDR3 bases are TGTGCCAGCAGTTTCCCCGACCCGGATCTCGGCAATCAGCCCCAGCATTTT. Residues: CASSFPDPDLGNQPQHF.

This clonotype was seen ten or more times. The chain employs TRBV5-8 and TRBJ2-2; D unresolved. CDR1 is SGHTS and CDR2 is YDEGEE in the germline V gene. This CDR3 has 13 amino acids. Between the trimmed V and J ends, which lost 3 bases and 4 bases, there was a span of 7 bases. CDR3 coding DNA: TGTGCCAGCAGCTACTATCCCACCGGGGAGCTGTTTTTT. This gives the protein CASSYYPTGELFF. Full variable domain (outside the CDR3, taken from reference TRBV5-8 and TRBJ2-2): EAGVTQSPTHLIKTRGQQATLRCSPISGHTSVYWYQQALGLGLQFLLWYDEGEERNRGNFPPRFSGRQFPNYSSELNVNALELEDSALYLCASSYYPTGELFFGEGSRLTVL.

CDR3 in amino acids: CASSLSGLDTEAFF. The DNA of the CDR3 is TGTGCCAGCAGTTTGTCCGGGCTTGACACTGAAGCTTTCTTT. This sequence joins TRBV12-3 or TRBV12-4 and TRBJ1-1; D is unresolved. There are 14 residues in the CDR3. Trimming left V 3 bases short and J 3 bases short, with 11 bases between.

This clonotype was recorded a few times. The chain uses TRBV9 and TRBJ2-3; TRBD2 matches at 9 bases. V was pared by 4 bases and J by 3 bases, with 9 bases of the junction left unmatched. This CDR3 is 16 amino acids long. The germline V gene has CDR1 SGDLS and CDR2 YYNGEE. CDR3 protein: CASSMSGTSLTDTQYF. DNA of the CDR3: TGTGCCAGCAGCATGTCCGGGACTAGCTTGACAGATACGCAGTATTTT. The whole variable domain, filled in from reference TRBV9 and TRBJ2-3, reads DSGVTQTPKHLITATGQRVTLRCSPRSGDLSVYWYQQSLDQGLQFLIQYYNGEERAKGNILERFSAQQFPDLHSELNLSSLELGDSALYFCASSMSGTSLTDTQYFGPGTRLTVL.

The rearrangement joins TRBV12-3 or TRBV12-4 to TRBJ1-1; no clear D. Trimming pared 1 base from V and 6 bases from J, leaving 9 bases between. The CDR3 is 13 amino acids. In DNA, the CDR3 is TGTGCCAGCAGTTTAGTCCGACGGGCTGAAGCTTTCTTT. Its translation is CASSLVRRAEAFF.

This clonotype occurred a few times. The CDR3 is CASSFQDSPLHF. For the CDR3, the DNA is TGTGCCAGCAGTTTTCAAGATTCACCCCTCCACTTT. The V and J genes are TRBV12-3 or TRBV12-4 and TRBJ1-6; D unresolved. The CDR3 is 12 amino acids. V was clipped by 3 bases and J by 8 bases, with 5 bases between them.

This clonotype was detected only a few times. The rearrangement links TRBV4-1 to TRBJ2-6, with TRBD1 matching 8 bases. V lost 3 bases to trimming and J lost 0 bases; unmatched junction nucleotides: 4. The germline V gene encodes CDR1 MGHRA and CDR2 YSYEKL. The CDR3 runs to 17 residues. The CDR3 nucleotides are TGCGCCAGCAGCCAGGGGACAGGTTACTCTGGGGCCAACGTCCTGACTTTC. Protein product: CASSQGTGYSGANVLTF.

This chain links TRBV12-3 or TRBV12-4 with TRBJ2-5, with D perhaps matching TRBD2 (5 bases). V was pared by 4 bases and J by 1 base, with 16 bases between. The CDR3 spans 16 residues. CDR3 amino acids: CASSSHITGTQETQYF. In DNA, the CDR3 is TGTGCCAGCAGTTCACACATCACGGGAACCCAAGAGACCCAGTACTTC.

This clonotype showed up just a few times. As DNA, the CDR3 is TGTGCCAGCAGTTCGCGCGGACTAGCCTACGAGCAGTACTTC. Its protein product is CASSSRGLAYEQYF. The V gene is TRBV12-3 or TRBV12-4, the J gene TRBJ2-7; 7 bases match TRBD2. J was trimmed by 2 bases and V by 4 bases; bases with no gene match: 5. The CDR3 has 14 amino acids.

The chain has TRBV29-1 and TRBJ2-5, with TRBD1 identical over 8 bases. This CDR3 spans 14 amino acids. The J segment lost 5 bases and the V segment lost 5 bases, leaving 10 bases of the junction unmatched. CDR1 SQVTM and CDR2 ANQGSEA come from the germline V gene. CDR3 amino acids: CSVYGTGVEETQYF. For the CDR3, the DNA is TGCAGCGTTTACGGGACAGGAGTTGAGGAGACCCAGTACTTC.

This clonotype came up a few times. The CDR3 nucleotides are TGCGCCAGCAGCCGGTGGCAGCGGGACAATGAGCAGTTCTTC. This sequence encodes CASSRWQRDNEQFF. The rearrangement links TRBV4-3 to TRBJ2-1; perhaps TRBD2 as D (6 bases). V was clipped by 4 bases and J by 5 bases, with 12 bases between them. The germline V gene has CDR1 LGHNA and CDR2 YSLEER. The CDR3 is 14 amino acids.

J is TRBJ2-7 and V is TRBV6-1, with 9 bases that match TRBD1. The CDR3 extends over 16 amino acids. The germline V gene has CDR1 MNHNS and CDR2 SASEGT. The V gene end was trimmed by 5 bases and the J gene end by 2 bases; junction bases not matched to a gene: 10. CDR3 nucleotides: TGTGCCAGCAGTAATCACGGGACAGGGAGGACCTACGAGCAGTACTTC. It codes for CASSNHGTGRTYEQYF.

The chain employs TRBV28 and TRBJ2-3; 9 positions agree with TRBD1. Germline CDR1 is MDHEN and CDR2 is SYDVKM. V lost 5 bases to trimming and J lost 6 bases; unmatched junction nucleotides: 6. The CDR3 consists of 14 residues. In nucleotides, the CDR3 is TGTGCCAGCAGTCCCGTGACAGGGGGGGATACGCAGTATTTT. Encoded protein: CASSPVTGGDTQYF. Full variable domain (remainder filled in from reference TRBV28 and TRBJ2-3): DVKVTQSSRYLVKRTGEKVFLECVQDMDHENMFWYRQDPGLGLRLIYFSYDVKMKEKGDIPEGYSVSREKKERFSLILESASTNQTSMYLCASSPVTGGDTQYFGPGTRLTVL.

This clonotype was seen a few times. The chain couples TRBV4-2 to TRBJ1-6; maybe TRBD1 (5 bases). The germline gives CDR1 LGHNA, CDR2 YNFKEQ. Trimming stripped 2 bases from V and 5 bases from J, with 10 bases between. This CDR3 region has 15 residues. In DNA, the CDR3 is TGTGCCAGCAGCCAAAGGGACGGCCATAATTCACCCCTCCACTTT. It specifies CASSQRDGHNSPLHF.

Remarks on this clonotype: The germline gene is not matched at one end of the junction; a read error may be the cause. The chain combines TRBV7-7 with TRBJ1-5; D call uncertain. Germline values: CDR1 SSHAT, CDR2 FNYEAQ (reference sequence). This CDR3 region has 14 residues. The CDR3 reads CASSGRWGNQPQHF. The CDR3 region has the DNA TGTGCTAGCAGCGGGCGCTGGGGCAATCAGCCCCAGCATTTT.